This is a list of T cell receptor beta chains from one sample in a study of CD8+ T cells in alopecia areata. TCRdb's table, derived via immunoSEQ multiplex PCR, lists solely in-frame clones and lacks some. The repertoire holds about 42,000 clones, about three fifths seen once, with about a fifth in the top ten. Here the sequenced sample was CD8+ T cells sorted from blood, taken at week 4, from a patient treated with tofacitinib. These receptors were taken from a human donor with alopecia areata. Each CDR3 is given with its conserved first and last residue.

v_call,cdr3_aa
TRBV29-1,CSVEGQQIEAFF
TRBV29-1,CSVEGGGLVTDTQYF
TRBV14,CASSYSGTRRYF
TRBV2,CASSESGAAYEQYF
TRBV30,CAWSERYFSGYEQYF
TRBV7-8,CASSFAKVTANTEAFF
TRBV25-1,CASWGGEQYF
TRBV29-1,CSVRHSYEQYF
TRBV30,CALDSLQAFF
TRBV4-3,CASSQSRLGSYEQYF
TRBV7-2,CASSYLVVGGPDTQYF
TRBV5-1,CASSSALDRVKYF
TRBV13,CASSNRQDYYNEQFF
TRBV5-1,CASSPDNYGYTF
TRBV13,CASSSGTGGHGYTF
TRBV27,CASGEQGVTYNSPLHF
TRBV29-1,CSVAGQSMNTEAFF
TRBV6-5,CASSPSGRGGYTF
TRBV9,CASSGGNGPQQYF
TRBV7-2,CASSPRGAITYEQYF
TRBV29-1,CSVELPDSQETQYF
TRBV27,CASSYFSGRTDTQYF
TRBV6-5,CASSYSPSGGGEQFF
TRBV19,CASSIDLEIGVSHF
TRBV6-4,CASSDSSGGPDTQYF
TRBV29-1,CSGKLNEQFF
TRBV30,CAWSVIGYTEAFF
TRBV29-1,CSVEGEGNYGYTF
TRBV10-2,CASSESMDTQYF
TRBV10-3,CAISESDTDTQYF
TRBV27,CASSFWGYEQYF
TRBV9,CASSERGDDWEQFF
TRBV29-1,CSVVDRDSNQPQHF
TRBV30,CAWSEGNTEAFF
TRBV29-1,CSVPGQGAYEQYF
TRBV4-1,CASSQEAASGRPEAFF
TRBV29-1,CSVEQGSYGYTF
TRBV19,CASNSGANVLTF
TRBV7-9,CASSLTGGGANTEAFF
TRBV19,CATTRGNSANTGELFF
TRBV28,CATEQGANQPQHF